A single sample gave rise to the 30 T cell receptor beta chains below, sequenced in a study of long-term antiretroviral therapy in people with HIV. Samples were assayed with immunoSEQ v3.0 at survey level. Repertoires were generated with immunoSEQ multiplex PCR, while TCRdb's copy carries only in-frame clones and drops some. The sample has around 30,000 clones; 94% are singletons. The input for sequencing was unsorted PBMCs, taken roughly 7.1 years after starting antiretroviral therapy. These receptors were collected from a man between 50 and 59 years old with HIV.

The rearrangement joins TRBV28 to TRBJ1-4; a possible D gene is TRBD1 (6 bases). This CDR3 spans 15 amino acids. With 7 bases removed from V and 5 bases from J, the gap between germline ends came to 17 bases. Per germline, CDR1 MDHEN and CDR2 SYDVKM. CDR3 protein: CASNSPRGGNEKLFF. The CDR3 DNA follows: TGTGCCAGCAACTCCCCCAGGGGCGGGAATGAAAAACTGTTTTTT.

Only one count was recorded for this clone. The J gene is TRBJ1-3, the V gene TRBV21-1; the table's D call TRBD1 went unverified against the DNA. TRBV21-1 is labeled a pseudogene. This CDR3 has 18 residues. The chain's CDR3 is CASSKPETFSPSGNTIYF. The CDR3 region has the DNA TGTGCCAGCAGCAAACCCGAAACCTTCAGTCCCTCTGGAAACACCATATATTTT.

The rearrangement uses TRBV6-5 and TRBJ2-7; 12 bases agree with TRBD1. This CDR3 spans 15 amino acids. Germline V gene sequence: CDR1 MNHEY, CDR2 SVGAGI. With V trimmed by 5 bases and J by 7 bases, 9 bases remained unmatched. CDR3 sequence (DNA): TGTGCCAGCAGTGGCCTAGGGACAGGGGGCGGAGAGCAGTACTTC. Protein product: CASSGLGTGGGEQYF.

This chain links TRBV30 with TRBJ2-1; D is possibly TRBD1 (6 bases). This CDR3 has 11 amino acids. Trimming left V 4 bases short and J 10 bases short, with 11 bases between. Germline V gene lookup returns CDR1 GTSNPN and CDR2 SVGIG (reference sequence). CDR3 sequence: CAWMWGLEQFF. Written as DNA, the CDR3 is TGTGCCTGGATGTGGGGGCTCGAGCAGTTCTTC.

The genes are TRBV5-4 and TRBJ2-1; possibly TRBD1 for D (6 bases). CDR1 and CDR2 (germline): SGHNT, YYREEE (reference sequence). The CDR3 length is 14 residues. V was clipped by 6 bases and J by 1 base, with 11 bases between them. CDR3 sequence reads: CASTIGQSYNEQFF. As DNA, the CDR3 is TGTGCCAGCACCATAGGACAGTCCTACAATGAGCAGTTCTTC. Based on the CDR3 plus reference TRBV5-4 and TRBJ2-1, the full variable domain is ETGVTQSPTHLIKTRGQQVTLRCSSQSGHNTVSWYQQALGQGPQFIFQYYREEENGRGNFPPRFSGLQFPNYSSELNVNALELDDSALYLCASTIGQSYNEQFFGPGTRLTVL.

V is TRBV12-5 and J is TRBJ1-3; TRBD1 is a possible D gene (5 bases). The CDR3 runs to 16 residues. The V end was cut by 3 bases, the J end by 5 bases, with 17 bases between. The V gene's germline CDR1 is LGHNT and CDR2 FRNRAP. This CDR3 is CASGFGAGGERNTIYF. CDR3 nucleotide sequence: TGTGCTAGTGGTTTTGGTGCGGGGGGTGAGCGAAACACCATATATTTT.

The V gene is TRBV5-1, the J gene TRBJ1-4, with D perhaps matching TRBD1 (5 bases). In germline, CDR1 is SGHRS, CDR2 YFSETQ. V was cut by 3 bases and J by 0 bases, with 18 bases left in between. CDR3 length equals 18 residues. The CDR3 DNA is TGCGCCAGCAGCTGGGGACCCGGATCTGTCGCAACTAATGAAAAACTGTTTTTT. This gives the protein CASSWGPGSVATNEKLFF.

The V call is TRBV6-5, the J call TRBJ1-2; D not resolved. Per germline, CDR1 MNHEY and CDR2 SVGAGI. The CDR3 contains 14 residues. Trimming left V 5 bases short and J 3 bases short, with 13 bases between. The CDR3 loop is CASSLRGVYYGYTF. Written as DNA, the CDR3 is TGTGCCAGCAGTCTTCGCGGGGTTTACTATGGCTACACCTTC.

CDR3 sequence reads: CASKPGQGAEQYF. The CDR3 region has the DNA TGTGCCAGCAAACCGGGACAGGGGGCCGAGCAGTACTTC. This chain joins TRBV6-1 and TRBJ2-7, with 12 bases fitting TRBD1. V shed 7 bases, J shed 6 bases, and the junction held 4 bases outside the gene matches. The CDR3 spans 13 residues. CDR1 is MNHNS, CDR2 SASEGT, per germline.

The chain is built from TRBV9 and TRBJ1-1; perhaps TRBD1 as D (6 bases). The germline gives CDR1 SGDLS, CDR2 YYNGEE. The ends were cut back, 2 bases at V and 1 base at J, with 12 bases in the middle. The CDR3 sequence is 15 residues long. The CDR3 nucleotides read TGTGCCAGCAGCGTCGAGAGGGGGGCGAACACTGAAGCTTTCTTT. It specifies CASSVERGANTEAFF.

The V gene is TRBV30, the J gene TRBJ1-6, with 7 bases aligning to TRBD1. Germline lookup yields CDR1 GTSNPN and CDR2 SVGIG (reference sequence). This CDR3 is built from 15 residues. Trimming took 4 bases from V and 6 from J; bases not matched to a gene: 9. The chain's CDR3 is CAWTAGTVFNSPLHF. The CDR3 nucleotides are TGTGCCTGGACGGCCGGGACAGTATTTAATTCACCCCTCCACTTT.

This chain links TRBV19 with TRBJ1-4; D is uncertain. Germline CDR1 and CDR2: LNHDA and SQIVND (reference sequence). The CDR3 extends over 13 amino acids. Trimming took off 5 bases at V and 5 bases at J, with 9 bases between the two ends. The CDR3 DNA reads TGTGCCAGTAGTCCGTTCCCCAATGAAAAACTGTTTTTT. Translation: CASSPFPNEKLFF.

V usage is TRBV5-6 and J usage is TRBJ2-7; 9 positions match TRBD1. J gave up 3 bases and V 3 bases, and 7 bases lay outside the gene matches. This CDR3 spans 15 amino acids. The germline V gene has CDR1 SGHDT and CDR2 YYEEEE. The DNA for the CDR3 is TGTGCCAGCAGCTCGTTGGGGACAGGGCACTACGAGCAGTACTTC. This translates into CASSSLGTGHYEQYF.

This rearrangement joins TRBV6-1 to TRBJ1-6; maybe TRBD1 (6 bases). CDR1 and CDR2 from the germline V gene are MNHNS and SASEGT. The length of the CDR3 is 13 residues. V was clipped by 6 bases and J by 8 bases, with 11 bases between them. The CDR3 region has the DNA TGTGCCAGCAGAGTACAGGGTGATTCACCCCTCCACTTT. It yields the protein CASRVQGDSPLHF.

The chain links TRBV7-2 to TRBJ1-1; D is unresolved. Germline assignment: CDR1 SGHTA and CDR2 FQGNSA. V was cut by 5 bases and J by 3 bases, with 4 bases left in between. The CDR3 is 11 residues long. CDR3 coding DNA: TGTGCCAGCAGCCCACACACTGAAGCTTTCTTT. Translating gives CASSPHTEAFF.

This chain connects TRBV19 to TRBJ2-7, with D perhaps matching TRBD1 (5 bases). Germline V gene lookup returns CDR1 LNHDA and CDR2 SQIVND (reference sequence). The V end was cut by 5 bases, the J end by 4 bases, with 12 bases between. The CDR3 has 13 amino acids. CDR3 DNA sequence: TGTGCCAGTAGTCCCTCTAGGGGTTACGAGCAGTACTTC. It translates to CASSPSRGYEQYF.

This CDR3 reads CASSVEVLGGASDTQYF. The CDR3 bases are TGTGCCAGCAGCGTAGAGGTCCTGGGGGGGGCGTCTGATACGCAGTATTTT. The V gene is TRBV9, the J gene TRBJ2-3, with D perhaps TRBD2 (7 bases). CDR3 length: 17 residues. Per germline, CDR1 SGDLS and CDR2 YYNGEE. V lost 0 bases and J 6 bases, leaving 20 bases between the germline ends.

The chain carries TRBV15 and TRBJ2-7; tentatively, D is TRBD1 (6 bases). This CDR3 spans 15 amino acids. Germline V gene sequence: CDR1 LNHNV, CDR2 YYDKDF (reference sequence). The germline V and J ends were trimmed by 1 base and 3 bases, with 13 bases remaining between them. In DNA form, the CDR3 reads TGTGCCACCAGCAGAGCCAGACAGGTTGGCTACGAGCAGTACTTC. Its protein product is CATSRARQVGYEQYF.

J is TRBJ2-1 and V is TRBV2; 7 bases are a match to TRBD1. This CDR3 contains 12 residues. In germline, CDR1 is SNHLY, CDR2 FYNNEI. Trimming cost V 7 bases and J 4 bases; bases outside gene matches: 1. CDR3 sequence reads: CASKGAYNEQFF. The CDR3 nucleotides read TGTGCCAGCAAGGGGGCGTACAATGAGCAGTTCTTC.

The V and J genes are TRBV7-9 and TRBJ2-1, with 9 bases matching TRBD2. The CDR3 extends over 19 amino acids. CDR1 and CDR2 from the germline V gene are SEHNR and FQNEAQ (reference sequence). With V trimmed by 3 bases and J by 2 bases, 14 bases remained unmatched. CDR3 sequence: CASSFKPAGGPSPYNEQFF. CDR3 DNA: TGTGCCAGCAGCTTTAAACCAGCGGGGGGCCCCAGCCCCTACAATGAGCAGTTCTTC.

The chain links TRBV4-2 to TRBJ2-5, with a possible D match to TRBD2 (6 bases). Germline CDR1 reads LGHNA; CDR2 reads YNFKEQ. Trimming left V 7 bases short and J 3 bases short, with 21 bases between. The CDR3 has 16 amino acids. CDR3 nucleotide sequence: TGTGCCAGCACCCCATCCTGGGGGGATCCGAAAGAGACCCAGTACTTC. Amino acids: CASTPSWGDPKETQYF.

The chain couples TRBV28 to TRBJ1-3; the match to TRBD1 covers 9 bases. The trim removed 4 bases at V and 2 bases at J, leaving 6 bases unmatched. Germline values: CDR1 MDHEN, CDR2 SYDVKM. CDR3 size: 16 residues. Written as DNA, the CDR3 is TGTGCCAGCAGTTCGATACAGGGGGCGCCTGGAAACACCATATATTTT. Translated, it gives CASSSIQGAPGNTIYF.

The chain employs TRBV19 and TRBJ2-1; 8 bases match TRBD1. Looked up from germline, CDR1 is LNHDA and CDR2 is SQIVND (reference sequence). V was clipped by 10 bases and J by 9 bases; unmatched bases: 8. The CDR3 runs 12 residues. The CDR3 coding sequence is TGTGCCACGACAGGGGCCTCGGGTGAGCAGTTCTTC. The encoded protein is CATTGASGEQFF.

This chain uses TRBV28 with TRBJ1-2; TRBD1 aligns across 9 bases. There are 12 residues in the CDR3. After removal of 8 bases from V and 10 bases from J, the junction contained 8 bases not matched to a gene. Germline-derived CDR1 and CDR2 are MDHEN and SYDVKM. The CDR3 nucleotides are TGTGCCAGCGATGGGACAGGGAAGGTCTACACCTTC. This codes for CASDGTGKVYTF.

This sequence joins TRBV6-4 and TRBJ2-1; the match to TRBD2 covers 7 bases. From germline, CDR1 is MRHNA and CDR2 SNTAGT. V shed 10 bases, J shed 2 bases, and the junction held 14 bases outside the gene matches. The CDR3 has 16 amino acids. The CDR3 is CANVHGGEGPYNEQFF. CDR3 DNA sequence: TGTGCCAACGTGCATGGGGGGGAAGGCCCCTACAATGAGCAGTTCTTC.

The rearrangement uses TRBV10-3 and TRBJ1-1; D is unresolved. Germline V lookup: CDR1 ENHRY, CDR2 SYGVKD. The CDR3 consists of 11 residues. V was clipped by 0 bases and J by 6 bases, with 2 bases between them. CDR3 sequence reads: CAISESSEAFF. Here the CDR3 DNA reads TGTGCCATCAGTGAGTCCTCTGAAGCTTTCTTT.

The CDR3 DNA is TGTGCCAGCAGTGAAAAGGGACAGGGTAAATACGAGCAGTACTTC. Translated: CASSEKGQGKYEQYF. The chain is built from TRBV2 and TRBJ2-7, with TRBD1 matching 9 bases. Germline loops: CDR1 SNHLY, CDR2 FYNNEI. There are 15 residues in the CDR3. V lost 2 bases, J lost 4 bases, and 6 bases stayed unmatched.

The V call is TRBV6-1, the J call TRBJ1-4; possibly TRBD1 for D (5 bases). V lost 6 bases, J lost 0 bases, and 11 bases lay in between. This CDR3 is 15 amino acids long. Germline CDR1 MNHNS, CDR2 SASEGT. The chain's CDR3 is CASSAGRATNEKLFF. CDR3 in DNA: TGTGCCAGCAGCGCGGGGCGTGCAACTAATGAAAAACTGTTTTTT.

The chain joins TRBV2 to TRBJ1-6, with TRBD1 identical over 7 bases. CDR1 is SNHLY and CDR2 is FYNNEI in the germline V gene. This CDR3 contains 12 residues. V lost 8 bases and J lost 9; bases outside the gene matches: 4. The CDR3 nucleotides are TGTGCCAGCCAGACAGGGCGTTCACCCCTCCACTTT. Residues: CASQTGRSPLHF.

The CDR3: CASSEKASGGDEQYF. The CDR3 nucleotides are TGTGCCAGCAGTGAAAAGGCTAGCGGGGGGGACGAGCAGTACTTC. The chain employs TRBV2 and TRBJ2-7; TRBD2 matches at 12 bases. The CDR3 covers 15 residues. Germline loops: CDR1 SNHLY, CDR2 FYNNEI. Trimming took 2 bases from V and 5 from J; bases not matched to a gene: 4.